This T cell receptor (beta chain) was identified in a study of T cell responses to AZD1222 COVID-19 vaccine. V lost 7 bases and J 8 bases, leaving 14 bases between the germline ends. The CDR3 spans 11 residues. The germline gives CDR1 SQVTM, CDR2 ANQGSEA. In regard to this clone: Its specificity is unknown.

The analysis combined second doses at about 4 or about 12 weeks. Study outcomes and limitations: In the spike-specific TCR repertoire, nearly half reportedly target unmutated variant regions.

Sequenced by immunoSEQ multiplex PCR; TCRdb stores in-frame clones only, minus some. Seen here are roughly 200,000 clones, about 89% observed once, and the top ten hold 1.7%. The sequencing used peripheral blood, collected 28 days after the second AZD1222 dose. The chain employs TRBV29-1 and TRBJ1-2, with D possibly TRBD1 on 6 matching bases. This TCR derives from an adult who received the AZD1222 COVID-19 vaccine. CDR3 coding DNA: TGCAGCGCCGATGGGGGGGGCGGCTACACCTTC. Amino acid sequence: CSADGGGGYTF.